The 24 T cell receptor beta chains listed next were all sequenced from one sample in a study of blood T cells in healthy people across ages (dated by TCRdb to the mid-2010s). Libraries were built with 5' RACE. TCRdb shows the sequencer as Illumina HiSeq 2500. A second roughly 7 to 11 cycle PCR used a sample-barcoded 5' primer and a J-beta primer mix. The public reads were run again by TCRdb, first through fastp at Q25 and then through MiXCR, and only productive beta chains were kept. Every CDR3 protein is listed once, alongside the most common genes and DNA of its rows. Counted in this sample were some 1.5 million distinct CDR3 sequences; about 28% of them appeared once. The ten largest make up roughly 8% of the sample. Material: blood. These receptors came from a woman aged 30 to 39 in good health.

This clonotype was counted between two and nine times. J is TRBJ2-5 and V is TRBV4-1; D is unresolved. Trimming stripped 0 bases from V and 5 bases from J, with 13 bases between. CDR1 and CDR2 (germline): MGHRA, YSYEKL. CDR3 length: 15 residues. In nucleotides, the CDR3 is TGCGCCAGCAGCCAAGATTCGTCTGTGGGGGAGACCCAGTACTTC. Its translation is CASSQDSSVGETQYF.

Of note for this clonotype: The junction departs from the called germline gene at one end, perhaps through a read error. The chain recombines TRBV6-1 with TRBJ1-4; D gene uncertain. Per the germline V gene, CDR1 is MNHNS and CDR2 is SASEGT. This CDR3 contains 14 residues. As DNA, the CDR3 is TGTGTCAGCAGCCGAGGGAAGGCTAATGAAAAACTGTTTTTT. Amino acids: CVSSRGKANEKLFF.

In this sample, this clonotype turned up many times. The chain recombines TRBV7-2 with TRBJ2-7; D not resolved. Germline CDR1 reads SGHTA; CDR2 reads FQGNSA. Trimming cost V 1 base and J 3 bases, with 4 bases left between them. This CDR3 has 12 residues. The DNA for the CDR3 is TGTGCCAGCAGCTTAGTAATCTACGAGCAGTACTTC. Its protein is CASSLVIYEQYF. Together with reference TRBV7-2 and TRBJ2-7, the CDR3 gives the full variable domain: GAGVSQSPSNKVTEKGKDVELRCDPISGHTALYWYRQSLGQGLEFLIYFQGNSAPDKSGLPSDRFSAERTGGSVSTLTIQRTQQEDSAVYLCASSLVIYEQYFGPGTRLTVT.

The chain joins TRBV11-1 to TRBJ1-6; the D gene is possibly TRBD1 (6 bases). Trimming pared 6 bases from V and 7 bases from J, leaving 16 bases between. This CDR3 region has 15 residues. CDR1 and CDR2 (germline): SGHAT, FQDESV (reference sequence). The CDR3 is CASRPRTASNSPLHF. The CDR3 nucleotides are TGTGCCAGCAGGCCAAGGACAGCGAGCAATTCACCCCTCCACTTT.

V gene TRBV20-1 combines with J gene TRBJ2-7; D might be TRBD2 (6 bases). CDR1 DFQATT and CDR2 SNEGSKA come from the germline V gene (reference sequence). This CDR3 has 13 residues. Trimming removed 6 bases from V and 2 bases from J, with 14 bases in between. DNA of the CDR3: TGCAGTGCGTTGACCGGGACTGCCTACGAGCAGTACTTC. This gives the protein CSALTGTAYEQYF.

With respect to this clonotype: One end of the junction fails to match germline, which may point to a read error. This chain joins TRBV20-1 and TRBJ1-4, with a tentative D call TRBD1 (5 bases). The CDR3 covers 14 residues. The germline CDR1 and CDR2 sequences are DFQATT and SNEGSKA (reference sequence). CDR3 DNA: TGCAGTGCCAGAGAACAGGTAACTAATGAAAAACTGTTTTTT. Amino acid sequence: CSAREQVTNEKLFF.

V usage is TRBV20-1 and J usage is TRBJ2-7; TRBD1 is a possible D gene (6 bases). The CDR3 is 14 residues long. Looked up from germline, CDR1 is DFQATT and CDR2 is SNEGSKA (reference sequence). V was trimmed by 1 base and J by 3 bases, leaving 13 bases between them. The CDR3 reads CSARVANRDYEQYF. CDR3 nucleotide sequence: TGCAGTGCTAGAGTGGCGAACAGGGACTACGAGCAGTACTTC.

This clonotype was seen many times. The chain joins TRBV7-2 to TRBJ2-5; D is unresolved. The V and J ends lost 6 bases and 0 bases respectively, with 8 bases between them. The CDR3 totals 13 residues. CDR1 and CDR2 from the germline V gene are SGHTA and FQGNSA. The CDR3 is CASSETDQETQYF. The CDR3, as DNA: TGTGCCAGCAGTGAGACGGACCAAGAGACCCAGTACTTC.

This clonotype was seen only a few times. Compared with germline, one end of the junction differs, possibly owing to a read error. This chain joins TRBV10-1 and TRBJ2-1; weak D call: TRBD1 (6 bases). CDR1 and CDR2 (germline): WNHNN, SYGVQD (reference sequence). This CDR3 region has 14 residues. The CDR3 loop is CAGSEAQGYNEQFF. The CDR3 DNA sequence: TGCGCCGGCAGTGAGGCTCAGGGGTACAATGAGCAGTTCTTC.

This chain connects TRBV2 to TRBJ2-1; D is possibly TRBD2 (5 bases). The V end was cut by 4 bases, the J end by 1 base, with 17 bases between. Germline assignment: CDR1 SNHLY and CDR2 FYNNEI. The CDR3 has 17 residues. As DNA, the CDR3 is TGTGCCAGCAGTGTGGAGCGGACGAACCTTTCCTACAATGAGCAGTTCTTC. It encodes CASSVERTNLSYNEQFF. The entire variable domain, with the rest obtained from reference TRBV2 and TRBJ2-1, is as follows: EPEVTQTPSHQVTQMGQEVILRCVPISNHLYFYWYRQILGQKVEFLVSFYNNEISEKSEIFDDQFSVERPDGSNFTLKIRSTKLEDSAMYFCASSVERTNLSYNEQFFGPGTRLTVL.

This clonotype came up a few times. J is TRBJ2-7 and V is TRBV6-6; TRBD1 aligns across 10 bases. V shed 6 bases and J 5 bases; nucleotides not matched to a gene: 13. Germline V gene sequence: CDR1 MNHNY, CDR2 SVGAGI (reference sequence). The CDR3 covers 16 residues. CDR3 DNA sequence: TGTGCCAGCAGGGGGATACCGGGACAGGGGTCCGACGAGCAGTACTTC. Protein: CASRGIPGQGSDEQYF.

This sequence joins TRBV5-1 and TRBJ1-5; D not certain. Germline V lookup: CDR1 SGHRS, CDR2 YFSETQ. The CDR3 length is 13 residues. The V end lost 2 bases, the J end lost 10 bases, and 13 bases lay between the germline ends. DNA of the CDR3: TGCGCCAGCAGCTTCGCCGGGCCGGGTCCCCAGCATTTT. As protein: CASSFAGPGPQHF.

This chain joins TRBV7-2 and TRBJ2-1; 7 bases are shared with TRBD2. Looked up from germline, CDR1 is SGHTA and CDR2 is FQGNSA. Trimming cost V 1 base and J 7 bases; bases outside gene matches: 13. CDR3 length equals 17 residues. The CDR3 DNA reads TGTGCCAGCAGCTTAGACGTCCGGGGGGTTTGGTCAAATGAGCAGTTCTTC. This translates into CASSLDVRGVWSNEQFF.

As regards this clonotype: Mismatch with germline at one junction end may stem from a read error. V usage is TRBV7-2 and J usage is TRBJ2-5; a weak D match, TRBD1 (6 bases). The CDR3 is 14 residues long. Germline CDR1 is SGHTA and CDR2 is FQGNSA. CDR3 region: CVSFFRDNQETQYF. CDR3 coding DNA: TGTGTCAGCTTCTTTCGGGACAACCAAGAGACCCAGTACTTC.

The V call is TRBV15, the J call TRBJ2-3; weak D call: TRBD2 (6 bases). Trimming cost V 9 bases and J 0 bases, with 13 bases left between them. In germline, CDR1 is LNHNV, CDR2 YYDKDF (reference sequence). CDR3 length: 14 amino acids. The CDR3 reads CATKRRGSTDTQYF. In DNA form, the CDR3 reads TGTGCCACTAAACGGAGGGGAAGCACAGATACGCAGTATTTT.

The rearrangement links TRBV7-6 to TRBJ2-5; possible D gene TRBD2, 6 bases. Germline V gene data show CDR1 as SGHVS and CDR2 as FNYEAQ. The V and J ends lost 2 bases and 2 bases respectively, with 18 bases between them. The CDR3 length is 17 residues. CDR3 sequence (DNA): TGTGCCAGCAGCTTACGACTTGTGGTAGCGGCTCAAGAGACCCAGTACTTC. Translated: CASSLRLVVAAQETQYF.

V and J are TRBV11-3 and TRBJ2-1; D is unresolved. This CDR3 region has 15 residues. Trimming took off 5 bases at V and 3 bases at J, with 14 bases between the two ends. Germline CDR1 reads SGHNT; CDR2 reads YENEEA. Here the CDR3 reads CASSPQGSVYNEQFF. DNA for the CDR3: TGTGCCAGCAGCCCTCAAGGATCGGTCTACAATGAGCAGTTCTTC.

In its sample, this clonotype was seen a few times. The CDR3, as DNA: TGTGCCAGCAGTGGACAGGCTGCCGAGACCCAGTACTTC. This codes for CASSGQAAETQYF. The gene calls are TRBV2 and TRBJ2-5, with D possibly being TRBD1 (6 bases). Germline V gene sequence: CDR1 SNHLY, CDR2 FYNNEI. Trimming stripped 4 bases from V and 5 bases from J, with 11 bases between. The CDR3 loop spans 13 amino acids.

This clonotype was observed a few times. The V and J genes are TRBV9 and TRBJ2-5; 8 bases align to TRBD1. There are 16 residues in the CDR3. Germline assignment: CDR1 SGDLS and CDR2 YYNGEE. Trimming at V came to 4 bases and at J to 2 bases, leaving 10 bases not matched to a gene. CDR3 nucleotide sequence: TGTGCCAGCAGCCCTAGGACAGGGATGGGTCAAGAGACCCAGTACTTC. Protein: CASSPRTGMGQETQYF.

This sequence joins TRBV18 and TRBJ1-1; maybe TRBD1 (5 bases). The CDR3 extends over 12 amino acids. Trimming removed 2 bases from V and 6 bases from J, with 7 bases in between. CDR1 KGHSH and CDR2 LQKENI come from the germline V gene. CDR3 nucleotide sequence: TGTGCCAGCTCACCAGGGGCCGCTGAAGCTTTCTTT. Encoded protein: CASSPGAAEAFF.

This clonotype came up many times. The chain links TRBV12-3 or TRBV12-4 to TRBJ2-5, with D unclear. The germline V and J ends were trimmed by 7 bases and 2 bases, with 14 bases remaining between them. The CDR3 has 14 residues. The CDR3 region is CASMSSPLQETQYF. The CDR3 bases are TGTGCCAGCATGAGCAGCCCATTACAAGAGACCCAGTACTTC.

Worth noting for this clonotype: Germline and junction disagree at one end, which may indicate a read error. V and J are TRBV7-9 and TRBJ2-7, with TRBD1 identical over 7 bases. The germline CDR1 and CDR2 sequences are SEHNR and FQNEAQ (reference sequence). This CDR3 has 13 amino acids. CDR3 protein: CAGSKSQGNEQYF. The DNA for the CDR3 is TGTGCCGGCAGCAAATCACAGGGGAACGAGCAGTACTTC.

This clonotype was detected a few times. V usage is TRBV10-3 and J usage is TRBJ2-2, with a weak D call TRBD2 (6 bases). V gave up 5 bases and J gave up 4 bases, with 17 bases separating them. Germline values: CDR1 ENHRY, CDR2 SYGVKD. CDR3 size: 16 residues. CDR3 DNA: TGTGCCATCAGTCCCACCGGTGCTAGCGCCACCGGGGAGCTGTTTTTT. Its protein is CAISPTGASATGELFF.

The rearrangement uses TRBV5-1 and TRBJ1-3; maybe TRBD1 (5 bases). CDR3 length: 15 amino acids. V was cut by 0 bases and J by 2 bases, with 9 bases left in between. The germline gives CDR1 SGHRS, CDR2 YFSETQ. The CDR3 protein is CASSLDGTPGNTIYF. CDR3 nucleotides: TGCGCCAGCAGCTTGGACGGGACTCCTGGAAACACCATATATTTT.